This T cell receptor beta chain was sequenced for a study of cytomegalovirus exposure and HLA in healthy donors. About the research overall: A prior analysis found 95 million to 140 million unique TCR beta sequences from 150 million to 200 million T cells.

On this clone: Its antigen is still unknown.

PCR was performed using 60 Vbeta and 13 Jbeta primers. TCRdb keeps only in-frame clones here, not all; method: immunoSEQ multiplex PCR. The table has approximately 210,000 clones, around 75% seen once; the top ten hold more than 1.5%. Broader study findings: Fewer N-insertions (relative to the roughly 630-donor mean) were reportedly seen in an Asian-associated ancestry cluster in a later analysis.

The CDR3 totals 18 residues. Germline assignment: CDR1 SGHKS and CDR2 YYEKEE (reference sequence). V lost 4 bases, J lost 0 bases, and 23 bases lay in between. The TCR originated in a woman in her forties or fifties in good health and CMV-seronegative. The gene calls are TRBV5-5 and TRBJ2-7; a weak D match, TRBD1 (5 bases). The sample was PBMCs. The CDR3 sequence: CASSAQTGAGQSSYEQYF. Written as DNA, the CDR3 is TGTGCCAGCAGCGCACAAACTGGGGCAGGCCAAAGCTCCTACGAGCAGTACTTC.